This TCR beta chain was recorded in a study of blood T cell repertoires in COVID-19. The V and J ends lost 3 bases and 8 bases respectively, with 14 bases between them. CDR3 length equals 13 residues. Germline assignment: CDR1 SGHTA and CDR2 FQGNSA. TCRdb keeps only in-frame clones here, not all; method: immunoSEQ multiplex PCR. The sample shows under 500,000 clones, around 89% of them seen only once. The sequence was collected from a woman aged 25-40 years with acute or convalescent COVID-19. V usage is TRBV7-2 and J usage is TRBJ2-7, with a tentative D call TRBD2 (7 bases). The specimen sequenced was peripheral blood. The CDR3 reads CASSFEGGRKQYF. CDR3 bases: TGTGCCAGCAGCTTTGAGGGGGGGAGAAAGCAGTACTTC. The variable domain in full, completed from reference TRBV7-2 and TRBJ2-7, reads GAGVSQSPSNKVTEKGKDVELRCDPISGHTALYWYRQSLGQGLEFLIYFQGNSAPDKSGLPSDRFSAERTGGSVSTLTIQRTQQEDSAVYLCASSFEGGRKQYFGPGTRLTVT.